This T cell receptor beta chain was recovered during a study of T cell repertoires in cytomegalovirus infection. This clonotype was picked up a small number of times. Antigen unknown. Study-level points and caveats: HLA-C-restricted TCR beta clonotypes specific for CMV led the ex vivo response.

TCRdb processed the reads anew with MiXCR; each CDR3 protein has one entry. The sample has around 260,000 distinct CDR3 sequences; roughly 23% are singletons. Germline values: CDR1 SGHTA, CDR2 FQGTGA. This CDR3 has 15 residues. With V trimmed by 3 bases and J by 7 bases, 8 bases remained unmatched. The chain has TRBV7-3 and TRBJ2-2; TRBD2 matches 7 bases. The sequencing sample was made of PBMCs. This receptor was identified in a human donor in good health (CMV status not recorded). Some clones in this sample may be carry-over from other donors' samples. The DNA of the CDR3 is TGTGCCAGCAGCTTTGAGAGCGGGGAGGTCGGGGAGCTGTTTTTT. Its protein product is CASSFESGEVGELFF.